The T cell receptor beta chain under discussion was sequenced for a study of PD-1 blockade in classical Hodgkin lymphoma. Study-level results: Repertoire difference causes, possibly disease activity or prior therapy, remain undefined.

Concerning this clone itself: The target antigen is unknown.

Documented time point: cycle 4 day 1 (C4D1), after more than 5 weeks of nivolumab. Every single patient, without exception, relapsed after autologous stem cell transplantation, and brentuximab vedotin exposure varied. Clones were sequenced by immunoSEQ multiplex PCR, and TCRdb holds only the in-frame ones, with some missing. The table has around 90,000 clones, around 78% seen once. Germline assignment: CDR1 SGHVS and CDR2 FNYEAQ. This CDR3 spans 14 amino acids. Unmatched junction bases numbered 4, after V lost 2 bases and J lost 5 bases. The V and J genes are TRBV7-6 and TRBJ1-1; 8 bases are a match to TRBD1. This TCR was sampled from a human donor with classical Hodgkin lymphoma. Sequenced material: peripheral blood mononuclear cells (PBMCs), taken before the fourth cycle of nivolumab. In DNA, the CDR3 is TGTGCCAGCAGCTTAAACACAGGGGGGACTGAAGCTTTCTTT. Translation gives CASSLNTGGTEAFF. The whole variable domain, filled in from reference TRBV7-6 and TRBJ1-1, reads GAGVSQSPRYKVTKRGQDVALRCDPISGHVSLYWYRQALGQGPEFLTYFNYEAQQDKSGLPNDRFSAERPEGSISTLTIQRTEQRDSAMYRCASSLNTGGTEAFFGQGTRLTVV.